A selection of T cell receptor beta chains follows, all from one sample in a study of T cell responses to AZD1222 COVID-19 vaccine. Using immunoSEQ multiplex PCR, the repertoire was profiled, and TCRdb retains in-frame clones only, with some absent. The top ten hold roughly 1.7% of the sample, which has under 150,000 clones, 85% to 95% seen once. This specimen was peripheral blood, taken on day 0 of AZD1222 vaccination. These receptors originate from an adult in good health. Both conserved end residues are part of each CDR3. Not every row has a clone size; where given, it reads once, few, many or a size class.

CDR3 length	V gene	clone size	J gene	CDR3 protein
16	TRBV7-3	few	TRBJ2-3	CASSFWTSGGTDTQYF
13	TRBV30	-	TRBJ2-1	CAWRRLAEEGQFF
16	TRBV24-1	-	TRBJ2-7	CATSDHGTSEAHEQYF
14	TRBV3-1/TRBV3-2	-	TRBJ2-3	CASSQGISTDTQYF
14	TRBV19	-	TRBJ2-2	CASSTTGAGGELFF
12	TRBV6-5	-	TRBJ1-1	CASRALHTEAFF
11	TRBV28	-	TRBJ1-1	CASRRYSEAFF
18	TRBV9	-	TRBJ2-2	CASSVGTRMGVLTGELFF
13	TRBV7-2	-	TRBJ1-4	CASSWDGNEKLFF
15	TRBV6-2/TRBV6-3	-	TRBJ2-7	CASSYQTRSSYEQYF
13	TRBV7-2	-	TRBJ1-1	CASSLGINTEAFF
14	TRBV29-1	-	TRBJ1-2	CSVDQSRANYGYTF